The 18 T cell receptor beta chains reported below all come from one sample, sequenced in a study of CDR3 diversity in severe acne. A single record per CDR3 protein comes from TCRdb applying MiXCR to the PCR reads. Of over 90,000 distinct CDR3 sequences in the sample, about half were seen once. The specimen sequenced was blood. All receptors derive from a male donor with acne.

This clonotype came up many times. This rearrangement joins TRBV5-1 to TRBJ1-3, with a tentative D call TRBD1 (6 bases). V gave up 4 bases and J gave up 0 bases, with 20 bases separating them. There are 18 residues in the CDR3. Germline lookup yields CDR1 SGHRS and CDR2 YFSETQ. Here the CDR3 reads CASSPDPGQLYSGNTIYF. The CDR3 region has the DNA TGCGCCAGCAGCCCGGATCCAGGACAGCTTTACTCTGGAAACACCATATATTTT.

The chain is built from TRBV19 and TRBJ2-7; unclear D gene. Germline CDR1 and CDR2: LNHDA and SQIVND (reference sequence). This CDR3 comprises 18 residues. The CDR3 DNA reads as TGTGCTAGAGGTATGCCCGCAGAGGACCCAAGTACCTCCTACGAGCAGTACTTC. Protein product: CARGMPAEDPSTSYEQYF. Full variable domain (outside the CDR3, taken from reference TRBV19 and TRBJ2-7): DGGITQSPKYLFRKEGQNVTLSCEQNLNHDAMYWYRQDPGQGLRLIYYSQIVNDFQKGDIAEGYSVSREKKESFPLTVTSAQKNPTAFYLCARGMPAEDPSTSYEQYFGPGTRLTVT.

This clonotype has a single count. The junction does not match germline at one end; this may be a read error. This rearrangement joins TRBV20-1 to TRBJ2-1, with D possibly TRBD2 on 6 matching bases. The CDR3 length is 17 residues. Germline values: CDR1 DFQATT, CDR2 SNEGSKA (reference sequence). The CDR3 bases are TGCAGCGCTAGAGATTCGGGGGACTCGAGCTCCTACAAGGTGCAGTTCTTC. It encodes CSARDSGDSSSYKVQFF.

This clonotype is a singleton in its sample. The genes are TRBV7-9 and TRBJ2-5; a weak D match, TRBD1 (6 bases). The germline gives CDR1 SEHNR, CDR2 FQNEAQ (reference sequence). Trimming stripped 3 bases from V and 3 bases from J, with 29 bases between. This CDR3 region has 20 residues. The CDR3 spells CASSFSDPFTAPGHKETQYF. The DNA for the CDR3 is TGTGCCAGCAGCTTTTCTGATCCTTTTACCGCGCCGGGACACAAAGAGACCCAGTACTTC. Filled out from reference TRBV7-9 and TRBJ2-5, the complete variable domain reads DTGVSQNPRHKITKRGQNVTFRCDPISEHNRLYWYRQTLGQGPEFLTYFQNEAQLEKSRLLSDRFSAERPKGSFSTLEIQRTEQGDSAMYLCASSFSDPFTAPGHKETQYFGPGTRLLVL.

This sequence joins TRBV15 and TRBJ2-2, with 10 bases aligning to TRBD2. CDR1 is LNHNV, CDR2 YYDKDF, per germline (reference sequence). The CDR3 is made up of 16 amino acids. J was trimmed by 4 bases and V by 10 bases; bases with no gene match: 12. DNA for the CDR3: TGTGCCATCAAAAAAAAAGCGGGAGGGCCCACCGGGGAGCTGTTTTTT. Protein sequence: CAIKKKAGGPTGELFF.

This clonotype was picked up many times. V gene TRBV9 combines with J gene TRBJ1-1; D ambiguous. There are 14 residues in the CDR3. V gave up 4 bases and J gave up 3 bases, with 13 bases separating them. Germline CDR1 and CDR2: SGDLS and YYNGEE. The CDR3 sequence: CASSSGLSYTEAFF. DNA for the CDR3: TGTGCCAGCAGCTCGGGCCTGTCATACACTGAAGCTTTCTTT.

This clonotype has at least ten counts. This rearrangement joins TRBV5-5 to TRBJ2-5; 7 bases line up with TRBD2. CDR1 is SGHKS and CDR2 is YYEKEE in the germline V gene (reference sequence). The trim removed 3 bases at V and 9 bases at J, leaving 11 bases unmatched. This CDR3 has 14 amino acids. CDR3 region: CASSSLAVTRSQYF. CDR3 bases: TGTGCCAGCAGCTCCCTAGCGGTTACCCGGTCCCAGTACTTC. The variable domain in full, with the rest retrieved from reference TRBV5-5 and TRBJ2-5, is DAGVTQSPTHLIKTRGQQVTLRCSPISGHKSVSWYQQVLGQGPQFIFQYYEKEERGRGNFPDRFSARQFPNYSSELNVNALLLGDSALYLCASSSLAVTRSQYFGPGTRLLVL.

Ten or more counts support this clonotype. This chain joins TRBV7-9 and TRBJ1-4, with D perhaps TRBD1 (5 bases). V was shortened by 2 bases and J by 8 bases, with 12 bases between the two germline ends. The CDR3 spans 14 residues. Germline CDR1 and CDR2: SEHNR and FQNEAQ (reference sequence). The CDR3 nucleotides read TGTGCCAGCAGCTTAATCCAGGGAGGGGAAAAACTGTTTTTT. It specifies CASSLIQGGEKLFF.

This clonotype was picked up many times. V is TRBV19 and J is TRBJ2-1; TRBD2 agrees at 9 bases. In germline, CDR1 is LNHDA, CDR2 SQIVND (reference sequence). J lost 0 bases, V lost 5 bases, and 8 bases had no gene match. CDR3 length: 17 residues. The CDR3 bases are TGTGCCAGTAGTCCTTCGATGACTAGCGGCTCCTACAATGAGCAGTTCTTC. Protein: CASSPSMTSGSYNEQFF.

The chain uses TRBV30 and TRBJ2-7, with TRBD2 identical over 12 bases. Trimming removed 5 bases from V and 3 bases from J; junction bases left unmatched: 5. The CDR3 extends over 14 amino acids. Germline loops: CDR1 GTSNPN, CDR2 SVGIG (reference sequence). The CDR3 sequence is CAWRLAGGNYEQYF. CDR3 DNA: TGTGCCTGGCGCCTAGCGGGAGGGAACTACGAGCAGTACTTC.

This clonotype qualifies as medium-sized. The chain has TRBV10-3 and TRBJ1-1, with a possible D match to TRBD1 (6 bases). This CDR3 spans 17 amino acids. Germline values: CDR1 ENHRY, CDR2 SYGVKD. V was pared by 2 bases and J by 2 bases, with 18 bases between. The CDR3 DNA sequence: TGTGCCATCAGTGAGCCTACGACAGGTCCTACTAACACTGAAGCTTTCTTT. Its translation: CAISEPTTGPTNTEAFF.

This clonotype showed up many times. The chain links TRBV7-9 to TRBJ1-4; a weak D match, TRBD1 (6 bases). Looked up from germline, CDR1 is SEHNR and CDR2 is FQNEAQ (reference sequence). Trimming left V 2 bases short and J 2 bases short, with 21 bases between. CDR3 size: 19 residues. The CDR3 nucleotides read TGTGCCAGCAGCTTAATTGGCCACCAAGAGGGGGAGACTAATGAAAAACTGTTTTTT. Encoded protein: CASSLIGHQEGETNEKLFF.

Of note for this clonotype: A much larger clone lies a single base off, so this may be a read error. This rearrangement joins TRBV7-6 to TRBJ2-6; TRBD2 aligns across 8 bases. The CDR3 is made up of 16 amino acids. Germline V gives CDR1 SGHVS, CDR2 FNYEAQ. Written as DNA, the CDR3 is TGTGCCAGCAGCTTAGAACATCGGGGGGGGGCCAACGTCCAGACTTTC. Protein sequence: CASSLEHRGGANVQTF.

For the CDR3, the DNA is TGCAGCGTTGTGACAGGGCTTGGCTACACCTTC. Its translation is CSVVTGLGYTF. The chain links TRBV29-1 to TRBJ1-2; the match to TRBD1 covers 7 bases. V lost 4 bases, J lost 7 bases, and 3 bases stayed unmatched. Germline CDR1 SQVTM, CDR2 ANQGSEA. The CDR3 is 11 residues long.

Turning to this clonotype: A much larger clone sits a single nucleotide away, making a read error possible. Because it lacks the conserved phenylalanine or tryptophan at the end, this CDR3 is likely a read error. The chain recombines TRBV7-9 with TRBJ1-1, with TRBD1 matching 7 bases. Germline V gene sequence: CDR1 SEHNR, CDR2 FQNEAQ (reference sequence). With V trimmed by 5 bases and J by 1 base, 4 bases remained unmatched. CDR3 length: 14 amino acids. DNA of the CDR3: TGTGCCAGCAGCATAACAGGGGAGAACACTGAAGCTTTCCTT. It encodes CASSITGENTEAFL.

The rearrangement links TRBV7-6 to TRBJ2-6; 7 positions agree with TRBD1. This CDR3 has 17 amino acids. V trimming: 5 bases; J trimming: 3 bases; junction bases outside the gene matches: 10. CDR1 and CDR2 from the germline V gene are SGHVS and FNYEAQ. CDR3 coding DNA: TGTGCCAGCAGCGGCCGAGCAGGGGGAGTTGGGGCCAACGTCCTGACTTTC. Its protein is CASSGRAGGVGANVLTF. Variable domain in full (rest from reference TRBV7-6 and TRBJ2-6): GAGVSQSPRYKVTKRGQDVALRCDPISGHVSLYWYRQALGQGPEFLTYFNYEAQQDKSGLPNDRFSAERPEGSISTLTIQRTEQRDSAMYRCASSGRAGGVGANVLTFGAGSRLTVL.

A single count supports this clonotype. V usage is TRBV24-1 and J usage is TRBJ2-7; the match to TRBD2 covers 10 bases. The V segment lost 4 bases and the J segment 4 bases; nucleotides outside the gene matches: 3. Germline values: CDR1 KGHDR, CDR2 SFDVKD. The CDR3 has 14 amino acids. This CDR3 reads CATSEHSGGYEQYF. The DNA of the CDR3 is TGTGCCACCAGTGAACATAGCGGGGGGTACGAGCAGTACTTC.

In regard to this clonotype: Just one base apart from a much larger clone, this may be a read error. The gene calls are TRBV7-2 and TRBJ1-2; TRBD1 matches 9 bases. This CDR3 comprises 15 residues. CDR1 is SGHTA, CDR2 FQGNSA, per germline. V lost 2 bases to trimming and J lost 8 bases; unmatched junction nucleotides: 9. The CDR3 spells CASSLSRGTGQGYTF. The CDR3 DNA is TGTGCCAGCAGCTTAAGCAGGGGGACAGGGCAAGGCTACACCTTC.